Presented here are 22 T cell receptor beta chains from one specimen sequenced in a study of blood T cell repertoires in COVID-19. This table comes from immunoSEQ multiplex PCR, and its TCRdb copy is limited to in-frame clones, with some not included. Here the sample spans some 200,000 clones, 89% being singletons. Material: peripheral blood. These receptors all come from a woman in her thirties or forties with acute or convalescent COVID-19.

The rearrangement joins TRBV5-1 to TRBJ1-1; D is unresolved. CDR3 length: 14 residues. The V end lost 2 bases, the J end lost 3 bases, and 11 bases lay between the germline ends. Per germline, CDR1 SGHRS and CDR2 YFSETQ. The CDR3 here is CASSFLGQDTEAFF. Written as DNA, the CDR3 is TGCGCCAGCAGCTTTCTCGGCCAGGACACTGAAGCTTTCTTT. The full variable domain, rest sourced from reference TRBV5-1 and TRBJ1-1, is KAGVTQTPRYLIKTRGQQVTLSCSPISGHRSVSWYQQTPGQGLQFLFEYFSETQRNKGNFPGRFSGRQFSNSRSEMNVSTLELGDSALYLCASSFLGQDTEAFFGQGTRLTVV.

The J gene is TRBJ2-3, the V gene TRBV7-3; 7 nucleotides line up with TRBD2. The CDR3 loop spans 15 amino acids. Germline lookup yields CDR1 SGHTA and CDR2 FQGTGA. Losses at the gene ends were 5 bases for V and 3 bases for J; bases not matched to a gene: 8. The CDR3 loop reads CASSTGLGGTDTQYF. CDR3 sequence (DNA): TGTGCCAGCAGCACAGGACTAGGAGGAACAGATACGCAGTATTTT.

The chain is built from TRBV19 and TRBJ1-3; the D is unclear. Per germline, CDR1 LNHDA and CDR2 SQIVND (reference sequence). The CDR3 spans 15 residues. The V and J ends lost 5 bases and 1 base respectively, with 12 bases between them. CDR3 sequence: CASSGLRASGNTIYF. Here the CDR3 DNA reads TGTGCCAGTAGTGGACTGAGGGCATCTGGAAACACCATATATTTT.

The chain combines TRBV2 with TRBJ1-5; a possible D gene is TRBD1 (5 bases). This CDR3 spans 17 amino acids. Per germline, CDR1 SNHLY and CDR2 FYNNEI. Between the trimmed V and J ends, which lost 6 bases and 0 bases, there was a span of 18 bases. CDR3 DNA sequence: TGTGCCAGCAGAAAGGCTCAGGGCCCCTATAGCAATCAGCCCCAGCATTTT. Its protein is CASRKAQGPYSNQPQHF.

The chain joins TRBV2 to TRBJ1-6; 9 bases are shared with TRBD1. Germline V gene sequence: CDR1 SNHLY, CDR2 FYNNEI. This CDR3 region has 14 residues. Trimming cost V 7 bases and J 7 bases; bases outside gene matches: 5. The CDR3 nucleotides are TGTGCCAGCACCGGGACAGGGTACAATTCACCCCTCCACTTT. Encoded protein: CASTGTGYNSPLHF. Using reference TRBV2 and TRBJ1-6 for the parts outside the CDR3, the full variable domain is EPEVTQTPSHQVTQMGQEVILRCVPISNHLYFYWYRQILGQKVEFLVSFYNNEISEKSEIFDDQFSVERPDGSNFTLKIRSTKLEDSAMYFCASTGTGYNSPLHFGNGTRLTVT.

The chain recombines TRBV6-5 with TRBJ2-6, with D unclear. Per the germline V gene, CDR1 is MNHEY and CDR2 is SVGAGI. V lost 5 bases, J lost 4 bases, and 12 bases lay in between. This CDR3 comprises 15 residues. CDR3 sequence (DNA): TGTGCCAGCAGTCAGATGATATTGGGGGCCAACGTCCTGACTTTC. Amino acid sequence: CASSQMILGANVLTF.

This clone was detected only once. The J gene is TRBJ1-2, the V gene TRBV25-1, with D possibly being TRBD1 (6 bases). CDR1 is MGHDK and CDR2 is SYGVNS in the germline V gene. The CDR3 is 14 amino acids. V lost 2 bases and J 4 bases, leaving 11 bases between the germline ends. As DNA, the CDR3 is TGTGCCAGCAGTGAAACAGGGCTAATCTATGGCTACACCTTC. Protein sequence: CASSETGLIYGYTF.

The CDR3 here is CASSPTRAFSGNTIYF. DNA of the CDR3: TGTGCCAGCAGTCCAACCAGGGCGTTCTCTGGAAACACCATATATTTT. The chain links TRBV27 to TRBJ1-3, with a weak D call TRBD1 (5 bases). V lost 5 bases to trimming and J lost 0 bases, with 14 bases between them. This CDR3 is 16 amino acids long. Germline V CDR1 and CDR2: MNHEY, SMNVEV (reference sequence).

The chain combines TRBV6-5 with TRBJ1-2; 9 bases fit TRBD1. The junction had 6 bases not matched to a gene; V was cut back by 5 bases and J by 2 bases. The CDR3 is 15 residues long. Germline CDR1 reads MNHEY; CDR2 reads SVGAGI. CDR3 region: CASSQTGTGNYGYTF. The CDR3, as DNA: TGTGCCAGCAGTCAAACTGGGACAGGGAACTATGGCTACACCTTC.

This sequence joins TRBV2 and TRBJ2-1; 9 positions match TRBD2. J was trimmed by 4 bases and V by 7 bases; bases with no gene match: 8. The CDR3 consists of 15 residues. Germline assignment: CDR1 SNHLY and CDR2 FYNNEI. CDR3: CASNLRGGGYNEQFF. Here the CDR3 DNA reads TGTGCCAGCAATTTGCGGGGGGGCGGGTACAATGAGCAGTTCTTC.

The V and J genes are TRBV7-2 and TRBJ2-7; D might be TRBD2 (5 bases). The CDR3 loop spans 14 amino acids. From germline, CDR1 is SGHTA and CDR2 FQGNSA. Between the trimmed V and J ends, which lost 0 bases and 0 bases, there was a span of 6 bases. The CDR3 DNA reads as TGTGCCAGCAGCTTAGCGGGGAGCTCCTACGAGCAGTACGTC. The encoded protein is CASSLAGSSYEQYV.

V is TRBV29-1 and J is TRBJ2-1; a possible D gene is TRBD1 (6 bases). Per the germline V gene, CDR1 is SQVTM and CDR2 is ANQGSEA. V lost 5 bases, J lost 6 bases, and 14 bases lay in between. This CDR3 is built from 13 residues. The CDR3 here is CSVHPPGANEQFF. The DNA for the CDR3 is TGCAGCGTTCACCCGCCAGGGGCCAATGAGCAGTTCTTC.

This sequence joins TRBV7-2 and TRBJ2-6; no clear D gene. This CDR3 is 18 amino acids long. Germline CDR1 reads SGHTA; CDR2 reads FQGNSA. V gave up 2 bases and J gave up 2 bases, with 16 bases separating them. In DNA form, the CDR3 reads TGTGCCAGCAGCTTACCCCCCCTGAGTACCCCTGGGGCCAACGTCCTGACTTTC. It codes for CASSLPPLSTPGANVLTF.

V is TRBV18 and J is TRBJ1-6, with 9 bases matching TRBD1. Germline CDR1 reads KGHSH; CDR2 reads LQKENI. The CDR3 is 17 residues long. V shed 6 bases, J shed 9 bases, and the junction held 15 bases outside the gene matches. CDR3 DNA: TGTGCCAGCTCGCCCGTGAGCTCCGGGACAGGGATTTCACCCCTCCACTTT. Translating gives CASSPVSSGTGISPLHF.

The CDR3, as DNA: TGTGCCAGCAGTGAATTGGTCAGGGGGATCAATCAGCCCCAGCATTTT. Protein product: CASSELVRGINQPQHF. The chain has TRBV6-1 and TRBJ1-5, with TRBD1 identical over 7 bases. This CDR3 is 16 amino acids long. V was clipped by 2 bases and J by 3 bases; unmatched bases: 7. The germline V gene has CDR1 MNHNS and CDR2 SASEGT.

The chain is built from TRBV5-4 and TRBJ1-1, with a weak D call TRBD1 (5 bases). CDR1 and CDR2 from the germline V gene are SGHNT and YYREEE (reference sequence). V lost 4 bases, J lost 1 base, and 14 bases lay in between. The CDR3 totals 15 residues. This CDR3 reads CASSRLGRENTEAFF. CDR3 DNA: TGTGCCAGCAGCCGCCTAGGCAGGGAGAACACTGAAGCTTTCTTT.

This clone has a single count. The chain carries TRBV6-5 and TRBJ2-1; 10 bases fit TRBD1. This CDR3 has 15 residues. Germline CDR1 is MNHEY and CDR2 is SVGAGI. J was trimmed by 8 bases and V by 0 bases; bases with no gene match: 4. The CDR3 reads CASSYSDRGKDEQFF. The CDR3 nucleotides read TGTGCCAGCAGTTACTCGGACAGGGGGAAGGATGAGCAGTTCTTC.

The rearrangement uses TRBV7-9 and TRBJ2-2; 7 nucleotides line up with TRBD2. The germline gives CDR1 SEHNR, CDR2 FQNEAQ (reference sequence). CDR3 length equals 14 residues. The CDR3 loop is CALGGLAATGELFF. DNA for the CDR3: TGTGCTCTTGGGGGTCTAGCGGCCACCGGGGAGCTGTTTTTT.

The V call is TRBV5-5, the J call TRBJ2-3; possible D gene TRBD1, 6 bases. In germline, CDR1 is SGHKS, CDR2 YYEKEE (reference sequence). Trimming took 4 bases from V and 4 from J, leaving 10 bases between them. The CDR3 totals 13 residues. The CDR3 sequence: CASSTAGADTQYF. In nucleotides, the CDR3 is TGTGCCAGCAGCACAGCAGGGGCAGATACGCAGTATTTT.

The gene calls are TRBV6-5 and TRBJ2-2, with a possible D match to TRBD1 (5 bases). CDR1 and CDR2 (germline): MNHEY, SVGAGI. V lost 8 bases and J lost 3, with 16 bases in between. The CDR3 extends over 15 amino acids. CDR3 nucleotide sequence: TGTGCCAGCTCAAGGGGCGAGTCTCACACCGGGGAGCTGTTTTTT. Translated: CASSRGESHTGELFF.

The gene calls are TRBV9 and TRBJ2-5; TRBD2 matches at 9 bases. The CDR3 covers 15 residues. The V and J ends lost 3 bases and 4 bases, in that order; junction bases with no gene match: 7. CDR1 SGDLS and CDR2 YYNGEE come from the germline V gene. The CDR3 spells CASSASGGSLETQYF. The CDR3 DNA is TGTGCCAGCAGCGCCAGCGGGGGGTCGCTAGAGACCCAGTACTTC.

This clone was observed once. The chain combines TRBV5-5 with TRBJ1-4, with TRBD1 matching over 9 bases. With 0 bases clipped from V and 7 bases from J, the junction kept 7 bases outside the gene matches. The CDR3 runs 16 residues. Per the germline V gene, CDR1 is SGHKS and CDR2 is YYEKEE (reference sequence). The CDR3 DNA reads as TGTGCCAGCAGCTTGGGGGGACAGGGCTTGATTGAAAAACTGTTTTTT. Protein sequence: CASSLGGQGLIEKLFF.